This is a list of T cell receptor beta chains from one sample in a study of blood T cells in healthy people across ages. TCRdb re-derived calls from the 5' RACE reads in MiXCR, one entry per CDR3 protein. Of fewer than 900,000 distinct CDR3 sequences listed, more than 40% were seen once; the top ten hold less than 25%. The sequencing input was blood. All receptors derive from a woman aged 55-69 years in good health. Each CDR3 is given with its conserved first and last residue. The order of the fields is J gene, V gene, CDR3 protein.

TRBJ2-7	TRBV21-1	CASSNGFSPSSSYEQYF
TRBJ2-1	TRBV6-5	CPSSYVGLAGNEQFF
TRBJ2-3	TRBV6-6	CASSYRHRRGTDTQYF
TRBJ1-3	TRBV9	CASGSSGSGNTIYF
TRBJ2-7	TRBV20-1	CSAREPGLAAYEQYF
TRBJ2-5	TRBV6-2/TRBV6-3	CASSWPETQYF
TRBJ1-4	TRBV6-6	CASSQTGQPNKLFF
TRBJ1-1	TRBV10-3	CAILERPNTEAFF
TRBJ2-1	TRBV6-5	CASSYTHLGEQFF
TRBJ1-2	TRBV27	CASRGTATNYGYTF
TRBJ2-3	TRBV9	CASSVVGSTDTQYF
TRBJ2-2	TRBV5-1	CASSETAGEVTGELFF
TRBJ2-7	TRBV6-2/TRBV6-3	CASSSRSGVRGYEQYF
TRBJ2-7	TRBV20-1	CSARGDRDRGYEQYF
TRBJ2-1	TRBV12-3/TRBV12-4	CASSSGPFNEQFF
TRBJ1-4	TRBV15	CATSRDVQDNEKLFF
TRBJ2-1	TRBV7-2	CASSLGMLREQFF
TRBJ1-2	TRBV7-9	CAGSSSGGGYGYTF
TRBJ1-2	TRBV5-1	CASSSEESDGCTF
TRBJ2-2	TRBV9	CASSAGGVLTGELFF
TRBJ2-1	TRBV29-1	CSYEWSGVRFF
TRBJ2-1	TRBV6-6	CASSSTQGGRAYNEQFF
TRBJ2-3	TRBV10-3	CAISDPLTDTQYF
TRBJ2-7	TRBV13	CASSKAGPSWWAYEQYF
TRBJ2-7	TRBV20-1	CSARDRSYEQYF
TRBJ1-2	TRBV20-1	CSADRQGGYGYTF
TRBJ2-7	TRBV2	CGAGRWYEQYF
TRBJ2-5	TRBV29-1	CSVVVHVGETQYF
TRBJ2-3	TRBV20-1	CSALGPSGSPDMQYF
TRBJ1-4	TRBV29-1	CSVLGSTNEKLFF
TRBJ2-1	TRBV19	CASSIGAGQSYNEQFF
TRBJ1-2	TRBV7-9	CASSPTGLEGYGYTF
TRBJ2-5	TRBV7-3	CASSLTASGFNEQYF
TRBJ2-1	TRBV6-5	CASSFIAGATYNEQFF
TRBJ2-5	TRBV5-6	CASRIDTHETQYF
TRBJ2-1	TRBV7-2	CASRSSGGTYEQFF
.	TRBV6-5	CASGGLYNEQYF
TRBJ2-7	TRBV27	CASSKGQGTYNEQYF
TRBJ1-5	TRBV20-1	CSARETGGNNQPQHF
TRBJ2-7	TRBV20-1	CSAREGTPVPYEQYF
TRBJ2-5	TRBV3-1	CASSPKRDYGLAQYF
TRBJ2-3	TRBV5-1	CASSLFDGARTDTQYF
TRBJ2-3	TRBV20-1	CSASGAVTDTQYF
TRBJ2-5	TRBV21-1	CASRPREEYLQETQYF
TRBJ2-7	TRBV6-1	CASNPTGRGILYEQYF
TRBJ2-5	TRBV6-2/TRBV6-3	CASSHPLTQETQYF
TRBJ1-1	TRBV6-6	CASSQGDLGDTEAFF
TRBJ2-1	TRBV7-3	CASSPSSGGSDNEQFF
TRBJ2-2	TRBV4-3	CASSQEGSRVGELFF
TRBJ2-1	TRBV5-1	CASSLGTNYNEQFF
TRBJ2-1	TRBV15	CATSSGNYNEQFF
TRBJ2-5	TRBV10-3	CAISAPEETQYF
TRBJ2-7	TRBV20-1	CSAGAGAEEQYF
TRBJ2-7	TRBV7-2	CASSPIAGAPSYEQYF
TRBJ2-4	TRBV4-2	CASSQVGQLAKNIQYF